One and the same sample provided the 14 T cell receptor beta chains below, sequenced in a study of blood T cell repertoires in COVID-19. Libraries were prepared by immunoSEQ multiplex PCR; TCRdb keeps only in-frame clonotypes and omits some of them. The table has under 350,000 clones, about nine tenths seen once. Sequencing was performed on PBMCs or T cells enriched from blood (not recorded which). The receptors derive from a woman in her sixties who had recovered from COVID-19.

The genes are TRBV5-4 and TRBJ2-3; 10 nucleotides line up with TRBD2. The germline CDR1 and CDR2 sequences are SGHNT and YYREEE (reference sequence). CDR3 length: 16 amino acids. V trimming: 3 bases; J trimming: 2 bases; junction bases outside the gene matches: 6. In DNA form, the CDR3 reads TGTGCCAGCAGCTCCGGAGCGGGGGGGTACACAGATACGCAGTATTTT. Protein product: CASSSGAGGYTDTQYF.

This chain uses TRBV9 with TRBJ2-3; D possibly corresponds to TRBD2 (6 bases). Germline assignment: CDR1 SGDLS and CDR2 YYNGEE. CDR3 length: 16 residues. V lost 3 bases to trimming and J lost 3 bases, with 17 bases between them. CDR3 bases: TGTGCCAGCAGCGCCCTCCGCGGGGTCGGAACAGATACGCAGTATTTT. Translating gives CASSALRGVGTDTQYF. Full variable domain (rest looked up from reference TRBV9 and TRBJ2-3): DSGVTQTPKHLITATGQRVTLRCSPRSGDLSVYWYQQSLDQGLQFLIQYYNGEERAKGNILERFSAQQFPDLHSELNLSSLELGDSALYFCASSALRGVGTDTQYFGPGTRLTVL.

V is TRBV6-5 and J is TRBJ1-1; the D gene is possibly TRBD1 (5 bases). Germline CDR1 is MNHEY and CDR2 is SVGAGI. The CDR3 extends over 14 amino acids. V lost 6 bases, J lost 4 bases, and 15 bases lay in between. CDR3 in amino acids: CASSTDSPGTEAFF. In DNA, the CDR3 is TGTGCCAGCAGCACCGACAGTCCAGGCACTGAAGCTTTCTTT.

The CDR3 sequence: CASSLDGSSYNSPLHF. DNA for the CDR3: TGCGCCAGCAGCTTGGACGGGAGCTCCTATAATTCACCCCTCCACTTT. The V gene is TRBV5-1, the J gene TRBJ1-6; no reliable D call. V was shortened by 0 bases and J by 0 bases, with 7 bases between the two germline ends. Germline values: CDR1 SGHRS, CDR2 YFSETQ. This CDR3 region has 16 residues.

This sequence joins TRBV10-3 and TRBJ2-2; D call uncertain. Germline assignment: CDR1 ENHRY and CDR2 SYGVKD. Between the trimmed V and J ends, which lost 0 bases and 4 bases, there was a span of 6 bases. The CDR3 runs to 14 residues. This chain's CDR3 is CAISESGPTGELFF. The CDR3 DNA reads TGTGCCATCAGTGAGTCGGGCCCCACCGGGGAGCTGTTTTTT.

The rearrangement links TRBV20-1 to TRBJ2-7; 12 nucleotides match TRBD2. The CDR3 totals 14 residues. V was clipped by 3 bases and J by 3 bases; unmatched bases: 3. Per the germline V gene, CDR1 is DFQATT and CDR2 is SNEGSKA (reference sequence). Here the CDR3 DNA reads TGCAGTGCTAGTAGACTAGCGGGGGTCTACGAGCAGTACTTC. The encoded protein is CSASRLAGVYEQYF.

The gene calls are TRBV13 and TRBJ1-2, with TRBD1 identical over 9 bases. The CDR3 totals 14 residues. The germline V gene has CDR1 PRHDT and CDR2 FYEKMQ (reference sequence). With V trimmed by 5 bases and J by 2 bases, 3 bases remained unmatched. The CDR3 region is CASSIGQGNYGYTF. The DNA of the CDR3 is TGTGCCAGCAGCATTGGACAGGGGAACTATGGCTACACCTTC.

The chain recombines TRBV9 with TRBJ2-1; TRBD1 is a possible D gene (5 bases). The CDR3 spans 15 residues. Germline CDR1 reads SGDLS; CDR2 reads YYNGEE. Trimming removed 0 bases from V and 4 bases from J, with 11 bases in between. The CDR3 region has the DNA TGTGCCAGCAGCGTAGACTCAGGGATGTACAATGAGCAGTTCTTC. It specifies CASSVDSGMYNEQFF.

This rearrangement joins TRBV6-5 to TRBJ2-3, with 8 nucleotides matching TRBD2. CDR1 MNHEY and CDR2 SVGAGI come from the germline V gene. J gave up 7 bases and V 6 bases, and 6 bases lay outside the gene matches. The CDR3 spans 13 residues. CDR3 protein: CASRVTSENTQYF. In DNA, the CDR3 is TGTGCCAGCAGGGTGACTAGCGAAAATACGCAGTATTTT.

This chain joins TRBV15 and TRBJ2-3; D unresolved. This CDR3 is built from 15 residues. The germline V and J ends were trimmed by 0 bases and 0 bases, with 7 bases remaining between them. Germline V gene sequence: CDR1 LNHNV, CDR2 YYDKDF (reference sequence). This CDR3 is CATSRDTVSTDTQYF. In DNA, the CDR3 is TGTGCCACCAGCAGAGATACGGTTAGCACAGATACGCAGTATTTT.

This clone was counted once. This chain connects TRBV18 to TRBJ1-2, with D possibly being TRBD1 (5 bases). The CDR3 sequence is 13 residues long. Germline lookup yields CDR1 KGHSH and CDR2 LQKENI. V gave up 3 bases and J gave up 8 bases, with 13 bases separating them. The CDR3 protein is CASSPGRAEGYTF. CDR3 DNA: TGTGCCAGCTCACCGGGCAGGGCGGAAGGCTACACCTTC.

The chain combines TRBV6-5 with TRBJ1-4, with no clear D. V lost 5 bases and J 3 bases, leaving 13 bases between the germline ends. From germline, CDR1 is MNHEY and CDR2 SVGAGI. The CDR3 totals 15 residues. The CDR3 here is CASSIRGPPNEKLFF. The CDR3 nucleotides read TGTGCCAGCAGTATTCGGGGTCCCCCTAATGAAAAACTGTTTTTT.

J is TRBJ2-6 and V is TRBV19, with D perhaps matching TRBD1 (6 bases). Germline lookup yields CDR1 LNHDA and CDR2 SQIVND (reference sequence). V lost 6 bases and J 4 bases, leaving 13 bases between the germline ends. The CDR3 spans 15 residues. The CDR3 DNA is TGTGCCAGTAGCCCACAGGGTTCCGGGGCCAACGTCCTGACTTTC. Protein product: CASSPQGSGANVLTF.

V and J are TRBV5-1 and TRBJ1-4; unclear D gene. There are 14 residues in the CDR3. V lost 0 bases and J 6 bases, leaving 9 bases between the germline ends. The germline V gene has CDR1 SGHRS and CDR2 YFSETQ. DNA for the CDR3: TGCGCCAGCAGCTTGGGAGGATCGGATGAAAAACTGTTTTTT. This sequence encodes CASSLGGSDEKLFF.